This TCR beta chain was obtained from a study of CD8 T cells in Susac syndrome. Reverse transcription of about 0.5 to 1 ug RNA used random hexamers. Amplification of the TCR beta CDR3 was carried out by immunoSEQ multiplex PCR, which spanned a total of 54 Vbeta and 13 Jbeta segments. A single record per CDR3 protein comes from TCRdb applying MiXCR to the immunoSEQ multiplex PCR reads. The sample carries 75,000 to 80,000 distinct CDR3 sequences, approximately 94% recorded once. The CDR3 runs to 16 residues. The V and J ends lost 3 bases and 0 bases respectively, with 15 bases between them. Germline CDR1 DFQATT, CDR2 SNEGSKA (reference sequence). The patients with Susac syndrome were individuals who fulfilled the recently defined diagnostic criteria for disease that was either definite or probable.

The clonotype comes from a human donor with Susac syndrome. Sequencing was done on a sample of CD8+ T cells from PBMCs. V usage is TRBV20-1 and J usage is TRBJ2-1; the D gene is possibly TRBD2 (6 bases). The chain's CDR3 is CSASPWEASSYNEQFF. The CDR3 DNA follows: TGCAGTGCTAGCCCCTGGGAGGCCAGCTCCTACAATGAGCAGTTCTTC.